This TCR beta chain was recorded in a study of CD8 T cells in ankylosing spondylitis. The CDR3 consists of 14 residues. Germline loops: CDR1 MRHNA, CDR2 SNTAGT. Deletions cut 5 bases from V and 4 bases from J, with 14 bases between. MiXCR, applied by TCRdb to the 5' RACE reads, yields one record per CDR3 protein. The sample records about 250,000 distinct CDR3 sequences, 20% to 30% being singletons. This clonotype was counted a few times. The chain joins TRBV6-4 to TRBJ1-1; perhaps TRBD1 as D (6 bases). Sequences were obtained from blood, either unsorted or a sorted T cell fraction (not recorded which). The clonotype comes from a male donor with ankylosing spondylitis or in good health (not recorded which). In DNA, the CDR3 is TGTGCCAGCAGTTTAACAGGGTGGACCACTGAAGCTTTCTTT. Translated, it gives CASSLTGWTTEAFF.